This TCR delta chain originates from a study of γδ T cells in repeated Plasmodium falciparum infection. In the study overall: Age- and gender-matched Australian children served as comparison for malaria-exposed Malian children.

This clone was detected many times. At residue 16, TCRdb's protein is not the same as the translated DNA, so the protein here was read from the DNA. Each sorted gammadelta sample had TRG and TRD chains sequenced. TCRdb called clones anew from the multiplex PCR reads with CATT. The profile covers tens of thousands of delta-chain clones, with roughly 1.6% appearing a single time and 7.5% to 10% taken by the ten largest. The TCR was taken from a pool of human donors (malaria-infected and uninfected, not separated). Sequencing was performed on gamma-delta T cells from blood.

Written as DNA, the CDR3 is TGTGCTCTTGGGGATCGAAAGGGACTGGGGGATCTGGACTCGGGTAGGTGCACCGATAAACTCATCTTT. This codes for CALGDRKGLGDLDSGRCTDKLIF. The chain employs TRDV1 and TRDJ1; TRDD3 matches at 10 bases. This CDR3 comprises 23 residues. CDR1 TSWWSYY and CDR2 QGS come from the germline V gene. After removal of 3 bases from V and 1 base from J, the junction contained 26 bases not matched to a gene.